This TCR beta chain was captured in a study of OX40 agonist ivuxolimab in advanced cancers. V was pared by 5 bases and J by 6 bases, with 19 bases between. This CDR3 region has 16 residues. Germline V gene data show CDR1 as MNHEY and CDR2 as SMNVEV (reference sequence). Sequenced by immunoSEQ multiplex PCR; TCRdb stores in-frame clones only, minus some. The data hold tens of thousands of clones, with approximately 82% observed a single time. The chain has TRBV27 and TRBJ2-2, with D tentatively TRBD1 (5 bases). Here the sequenced sample was CD4+ or CD8+ T cells sorted from blood, taken in a trial of the OX40 agonist ivuxolimab. The TCR sequence derives from an adult with an advanced solid tumor such as melanoma, head and neck, liver or kidney cancer. CDR3 loop: CASSGEARGQAGELFF. The DNA for the CDR3 is TGTGCCAGCAGTGGAGAGGCAAGGGGCCAAGCCGGGGAGCTGTTTTTT.